This T cell receptor (beta chain) appears in the sequencing data of a study of blood T cell repertoires in COVID-19. Study-level background: Acute and convalescent COVID-19 specimens originated in the United States, Italy and Spain.

Generated by immunoSEQ multiplex PCR, the TCRdb table keeps only in-frame clones and is missing some. The repertoire holds fewer than 200,000 clones, with roughly 90% as singletons. CDR3 length equals 13 residues. CDR1 and CDR2 (germline): SGHAT, FQDESV (reference sequence). V trimming: 5 bases; J trimming: 5 bases; junction bases outside the gene matches: 5. The chain carries TRBV11-1 and TRBJ2-5, with 7 bases that match TRBD1. The sample consisted of peripheral blood. The sequence came from a man in his fifties or sixties with acute or convalescent COVID-19. CDR3 sequence reads: CASSNIRGETQYF. CDR3 DNA: TGTGCCAGCAGCAATATCAGGGGGGAGACCCAGTACTTC. Together with reference TRBV11-1 and TRBJ2-5, the CDR3 gives the full variable domain: EAEVAQSPRYKITEKSQAVAFWCDPISGHATLYWYRQILGQGPELLVQFQDESVVDDSQLPKDRFSAERLKGVDSTLKIQPAELGDSAMYLCASSNIRGETQYFGPGTRLLVL.